These 17 T cell receptor beta chains were sequenced from one sample in a study of blood T cell repertoires in COVID-19. The table came from immunoSEQ multiplex PCR; TCRdb's copy has only in-frame clones and leaves some out. This table has some 190,000 clones, more than 75% appearing once. Specimen: peripheral blood. These receptors all come from a woman of 80 years or more with acute or convalescent COVID-19.

This sequence joins TRBV19 and TRBJ2-2, with 9 positions matching TRBD2. Germline CDR1 reads LNHDA; CDR2 reads SQIVND (reference sequence). After removal of 3 bases from V and 0 bases from J, the junction contained 8 bases not matched to a gene. This CDR3 contains 18 residues. CDR3 in amino acids: CASSIRRGGRANTGELFF. As DNA, the CDR3 is TGTGCCAGTAGTATTAGGAGGGGCGGGAGGGCGAACACCGGGGAGCTGTTTTTT.

V and J are TRBV10-3 and TRBJ2-1; 8 bases fit TRBD2. The CDR3 length is 16 residues. Germline CDR1 reads ENHRY; CDR2 reads SYGVKD. V shed 3 bases and J 5 bases; nucleotides not matched to a gene: 9. The chain's CDR3 is CAISDNRAGVNNEQFF. CDR3 nucleotides: TGTGCCATCAGTGATAATCGAGCGGGAGTTAACAATGAGCAGTTCTTC.

The genes are TRBV4-1 and TRBJ2-3; possibly TRBD1 for D (5 bases). Germline-derived CDR1 and CDR2 are MGHRA and YSYEKL. V was trimmed by 1 base and J by 2 bases, leaving 10 bases between them. The CDR3 loop spans 15 amino acids. The CDR3 bases are TGCGCCAGCAGCCAAGGTACAGGAATCACAGATACGCAGTATTTT. Protein sequence: CASSQGTGITDTQYF.

The rearrangement joins TRBV18 to TRBJ1-5; D is uncertain. In germline, CDR1 is KGHSH, CDR2 LQKENI. The CDR3 sequence is 14 residues long. V was clipped by 2 bases and J by 2 bases, with 7 bases between them. The CDR3 DNA reads as TGTGCCAGCTCACCAATACCAGGCAATCAGCCCCAGCATTTT. It specifies CASSPIPGNQPQHF.

This chain uses TRBV27 with TRBJ2-7; 11 nucleotides match TRBD1. The trim removed 3 bases at V and 2 bases at J, leaving 3 bases unmatched. The CDR3 is made up of 15 amino acids. The germline CDR1 and CDR2 sequences are MNHEY and SMNVEV (reference sequence). The CDR3 spells CASSFEGQGAYEQYF. The DNA of the CDR3 is TGTGCCAGCAGTTTCGAGGGACAGGGGGCCTACGAGCAGTACTTC.

The chain uses TRBV19 and TRBJ1-5; 7 bases are shared with TRBD1. V was clipped by 0 bases and J by 4 bases; unmatched bases: 9. Germline CDR1 reads LNHDA; CDR2 reads SQIVND (reference sequence). The CDR3 sequence is 17 residues long. For the CDR3, the DNA is TGTGCCAGTAGTATAGACGACGTGGACAGGAAGAATCAGCCCCAGCATTTT. Its translation: CASSIDDVDRKNQPQHF.

This chain links TRBV2 with TRBJ1-1, with 8 bases aligning to TRBD1. V was clipped by 4 bases and J by 4 bases; unmatched bases: 2. The CDR3 is 13 residues long. Germline values: CDR1 SNHLY, CDR2 FYNNEI. CDR3 residues: CASSGQGPTEAFF. The DNA of the CDR3 is TGTGCCAGCAGTGGACAGGGGCCCACTGAAGCTTTCTTT.

The V gene is TRBV4-3, the J gene TRBJ2-3; perhaps TRBD2 as D (6 bases). Germline CDR1 LGHNA, CDR2 YSLEER. V lost 0 bases to trimming and J lost 2 bases, with 12 bases between them. The CDR3 contains 16 residues. CDR3 coding DNA: TGCGCCAGCAGCCAAGATTTGGGCGGGGCCACAGATACGCAGTATTTT. Translation gives CASSQDLGGATDTQYF.

The chain employs TRBV5-6 and TRBJ2-7; 7 positions match TRBD2. The CDR3 is 15 amino acids. With 0 bases clipped from V and 4 bases from J, the junction kept 7 bases outside the gene matches. CDR1 SGHDT and CDR2 YYEEEE come from the germline V gene. CDR3 amino acids: CASSLASGDPYEQYF. CDR3 DNA sequence: TGTGCCAGCAGCTTGGCCAGCGGGGACCCTTACGAGCAGTACTTC.

For this clone: At one boundary the junction diverges from the germline segment, which might be a read error. The CDR3 DNA follows: TGTGCTAGCAGCTTAGGAATAGCGGGAGGGCCGGATACGCAGTATTTT. This translates into CASSLGIAGGPDTQYF. The chain uses TRBV7-7 and TRBJ2-3; TRBD2 agrees at 11 bases. Per germline, CDR1 SSHAT and CDR2 FNYEAQ (reference sequence). The CDR3 totals 16 residues.

The J gene is TRBJ1-1, the V gene TRBV5-1, with a tentative D call TRBD1 (5 bases). Germline CDR1 reads SGHRS; CDR2 reads YFSETQ. The CDR3 has 15 residues. The germline V and J ends were trimmed by 3 bases and 5 bases, with 17 bases remaining between them. CDR3 coding DNA: TGCGCCAGCAGCTATTCAGACAGCCTCTTGACTGAAGCTTTCTTT. Residues: CASSYSDSLLTEAFF.

Regarding this clone: Other nucleotide sequences from this sample produce the same CDR3. This sequence joins TRBV19 and TRBJ1-1; D is unclear. The CDR3 covers 14 residues. In germline, CDR1 is LNHDA, CDR2 SQIVND (reference sequence). Trimming took 1 base from V and 5 from J, leaving 11 bases between them. The DNA for the CDR3 is TGTGCCAGTAGTATAGCAAAGGGAGGAACTGAAGCTTTCTTT. Amino acid sequence: CASSIAKGGTEAFF.

The chain recombines TRBV5-1 with TRBJ2-1; D not certain. The germline V gene encodes CDR1 SGHRS and CDR2 YFSETQ. The CDR3 contains 13 residues. The germline V and J ends were trimmed by 5 bases and 4 bases, with 10 bases remaining between them. The CDR3 protein is CASRVLQYNEQFF. The CDR3 DNA follows: TGCGCCAGCAGAGTCTTACAATACAATGAGCAGTTCTTC. The entire variable domain, with the rest obtained from reference TRBV5-1 and TRBJ2-1, is as follows: KAGVTQTPRYLIKTRGQQVTLSCSPISGHRSVSWYQQTPGQGLQFLFEYFSETQRNKGNFPGRFSGRQFSNSRSEMNVSTLELGDSALYLCASRVLQYNEQFFGPGTRLTVL.

The V gene is TRBV14, the J gene TRBJ1-1, with D unresolved. Per the germline V gene, CDR1 is SGHDN and CDR2 is FVKESK. The CDR3 length is 14 residues. V dropped 0 bases and J dropped 1 base, with 6 bases sitting between them. CDR3 loop: CASSQELRNTEAFF. CDR3 coding DNA: TGTGCCAGCAGCCAAGAACTGAGGAACACTGAAGCTTTCTTT.

This rearrangement joins TRBV11-2 to TRBJ2-7; D uncertain. Germline-derived CDR1 and CDR2 are SGHAT and FQNNGV. The germline V and J ends were trimmed by 2 bases and 4 bases, with 9 bases remaining between them. The CDR3 contains 13 residues. CDR3 nucleotides: TGTGCCAGCAGCTTAAGCGCTGTGTACGAGCAGTACTTC. Its protein is CASSLSAVYEQYF.

The chain couples TRBV18 to TRBJ2-7; tentative D call: TRBD2 (5 bases). CDR1 and CDR2 from the germline V gene are KGHSH and LQKENI. CDR3 size: 16 residues. V lost 1 base, J lost 6 bases, and 19 bases lay in between. The CDR3 region has the DNA TGTGCCAGCTCACCACGTTGGTCGTTAACGGCGGGCGAGCAGTACTTC. It specifies CASSPRWSLTAGEQYF.

The chain employs TRBV28 and TRBJ2-7; TRBD1 matches 9 bases. Germline V CDR1 and CDR2: MDHEN, SYDVKM. The CDR3 is 15 residues long. Trimming cost V 3 bases and J 2 bases; bases outside gene matches: 5. This CDR3 is CASSLKDRGPYEQYF. The CDR3 region has the DNA TGTGCCAGCAGTTTGAAGGACAGGGGACCCTACGAGCAGTACTTC.